This TCR beta chain was sequenced in a study of OX40 agonist ivuxolimab in advanced cancers. Study summary: Patients in dose escalation had liver, melanoma, kidney or head and neck cancers. Study-level results: CD8+ T cells (on average) carried more expanded clones than CD4+ T cells.

Measured with immunoSEQ multiplex PCR; TCRdb has only the in-frame clones, and not every one. Altogether more than 15,000 clones are present, 82% being singletons, with the ten largest covering approximately 2.5%. This CDR3 has 14 residues. Germline V gene sequence: CDR1 LNHDA, CDR2 SQIVND (reference sequence). About this clone itself: Its antigen is still unknown. The junction differs from germline at one of its ends, possibly a read error. The sample has other DNA sequences that encode this CDR3 too.

The material was CD4+ or CD8+ T cells sorted from blood, obtained in a trial of the OX40 agonist ivuxolimab. The receptor was derived from an adult with an advanced solid tumor such as melanoma, head and neck, liver or kidney cancer. This chain connects TRBV19 to TRBJ1-1, with no clear D. For the CDR3, the DNA is TGTGCCAGTACCATATCTACAGTTAACACTGAAGCTTTCTTC. It encodes CASTISTVNTEAFF.